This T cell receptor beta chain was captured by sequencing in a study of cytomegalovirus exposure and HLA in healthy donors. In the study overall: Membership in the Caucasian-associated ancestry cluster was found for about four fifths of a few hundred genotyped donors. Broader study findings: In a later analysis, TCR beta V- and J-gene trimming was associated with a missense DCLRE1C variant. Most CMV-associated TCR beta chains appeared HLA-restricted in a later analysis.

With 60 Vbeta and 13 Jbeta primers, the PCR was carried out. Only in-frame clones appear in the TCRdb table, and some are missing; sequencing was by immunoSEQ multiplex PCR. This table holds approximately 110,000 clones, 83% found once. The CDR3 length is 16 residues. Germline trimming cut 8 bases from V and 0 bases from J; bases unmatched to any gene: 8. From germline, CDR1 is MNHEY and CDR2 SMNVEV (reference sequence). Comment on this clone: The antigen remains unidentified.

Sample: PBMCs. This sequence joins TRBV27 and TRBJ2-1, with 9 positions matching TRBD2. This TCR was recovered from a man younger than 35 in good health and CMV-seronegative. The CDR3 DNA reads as TGTGCCAGCGGTGATTATAGCGGGGGCTCCTACAATGAGCAGTTCTTC. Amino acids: CASGDYSGGSYNEQFF.